This TCR beta chain came from a study of Graves' ophthalmopathy and Graves' hyperthyroidism. Study-level background: The authors defined stable hyperthyroidism as no ophthalmopathy within 18 months of follow-up. Study-level points and caveats: Blood shared most expanded thyroid clonotypes above 0.001 frequency.

Researchers took RNA transcripts and amplified TCR beta CDR3 regions from them. Following a first-round RT-PCR that used HTBI primers, a second-round multiplex PCR was carried out. TCRdb independently ran MiXCR on the multiplex PCR reads; one entry per CDR3 protein. This sample has around 1.1 million distinct CDR3 sequences, with about 38% found just once. Physicians reached a diagnosis by relying on clinical symptoms, serum thyroxine, TRAb, thyroid ultrasound and orbital computed tomography. This CDR3 contains 12 residues. Germline assignment: CDR1 LGHNA and CDR2 YSLEER. Trimming removed 0 bases at V and 7 bases at J, with 7 bases between. This clonotype was picked up many times. Its specificity is unknown.

This chain connects TRBV4-3 to TRBJ2-7; D perhaps matches TRBD1 (5 bases). The sample was peripheral blood or thyroid tissue (not recorded which). The TCR comes from an adult man with Graves' hyperthyroidism. In DNA, the CDR3 is TGCGCCAGCAGCCAAGATCGGACAGAGCAGTACTTC. Amino acid sequence: CASSQDRTEQYF.